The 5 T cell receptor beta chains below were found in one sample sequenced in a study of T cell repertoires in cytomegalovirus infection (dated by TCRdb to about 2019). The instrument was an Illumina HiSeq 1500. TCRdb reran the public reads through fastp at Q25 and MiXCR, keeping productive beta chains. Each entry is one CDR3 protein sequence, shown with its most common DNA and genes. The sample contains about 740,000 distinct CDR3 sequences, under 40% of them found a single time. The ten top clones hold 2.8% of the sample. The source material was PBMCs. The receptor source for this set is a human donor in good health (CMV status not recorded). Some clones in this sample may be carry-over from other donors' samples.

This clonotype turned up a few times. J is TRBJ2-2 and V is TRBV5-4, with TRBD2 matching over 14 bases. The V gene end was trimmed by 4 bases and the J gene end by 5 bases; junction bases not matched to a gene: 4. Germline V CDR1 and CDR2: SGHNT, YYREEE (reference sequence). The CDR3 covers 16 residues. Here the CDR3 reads CASSLRTSGRTGELFF. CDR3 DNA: TGTGCCAGCAGCCTGCGGACTAGCGGGAGGACCGGGGAGCTGTTTTTT.

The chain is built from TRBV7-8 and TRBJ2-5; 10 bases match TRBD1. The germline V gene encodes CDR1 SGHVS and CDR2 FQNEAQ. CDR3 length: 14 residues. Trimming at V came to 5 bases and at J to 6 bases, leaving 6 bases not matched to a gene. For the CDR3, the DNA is TGTGCCAGCAGCCCGGGACAGGGGATAAAGACCCAGTACTTC. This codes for CASSPGQGIKTQYF.

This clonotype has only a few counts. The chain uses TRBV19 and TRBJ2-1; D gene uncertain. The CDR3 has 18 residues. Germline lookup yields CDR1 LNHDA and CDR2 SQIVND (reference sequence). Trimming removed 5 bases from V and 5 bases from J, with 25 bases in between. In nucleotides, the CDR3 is TGTGCCAGTAGTGCCAACGTACTATCCCCTGCTGTACACAATGAGCAGTTCTTC. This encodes CASSANVLSPAVHNEQFF.

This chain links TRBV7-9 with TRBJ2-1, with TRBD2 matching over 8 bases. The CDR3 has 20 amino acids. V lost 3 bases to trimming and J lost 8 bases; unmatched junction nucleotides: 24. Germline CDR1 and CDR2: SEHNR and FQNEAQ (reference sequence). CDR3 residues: CASSFGAREGYADQRDEQFF. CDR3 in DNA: TGTGCCAGCAGCTTTGGTGCTCGGGAGGGGTACGCTGACCAGAGGGATGAGCAGTTCTTC. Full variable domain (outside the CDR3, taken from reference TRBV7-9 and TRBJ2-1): DTGVSQNPRHKITKRGQNVTFRCDPISEHNRLYWYRQTLGQGPEFLTYFQNEAQLEKSRLLSDRFSAERPKGSFSTLEIQRTEQGDSAMYLCASSFGAREGYADQRDEQFFGPGTRLTVL.

CDR3 sequence (DNA): TGTGCCAGCAGTTTAGCCCTAGGGCCCGACGAGCAGTACTTC. This sequence encodes CASSLALGPDEQYF. The rearrangement links TRBV28 to TRBJ2-7; no definite D call. This CDR3 contains 14 residues. V dropped 2 bases and J dropped 5 bases, with 13 bases sitting between them. Germline assignment: CDR1 MDHEN and CDR2 SYDVKM.